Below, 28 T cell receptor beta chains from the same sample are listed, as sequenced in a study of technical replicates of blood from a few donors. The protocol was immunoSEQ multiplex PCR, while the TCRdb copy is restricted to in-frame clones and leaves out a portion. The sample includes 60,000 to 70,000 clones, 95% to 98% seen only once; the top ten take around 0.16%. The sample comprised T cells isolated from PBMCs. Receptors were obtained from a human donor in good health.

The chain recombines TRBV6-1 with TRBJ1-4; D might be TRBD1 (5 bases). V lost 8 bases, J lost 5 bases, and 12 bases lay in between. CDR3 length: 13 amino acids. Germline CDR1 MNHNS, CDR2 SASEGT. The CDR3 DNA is TGTGCCAGCGGCACTGGGGGGAATGAAAAACTGTTTTTT. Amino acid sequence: CASGTGGNEKLFF.

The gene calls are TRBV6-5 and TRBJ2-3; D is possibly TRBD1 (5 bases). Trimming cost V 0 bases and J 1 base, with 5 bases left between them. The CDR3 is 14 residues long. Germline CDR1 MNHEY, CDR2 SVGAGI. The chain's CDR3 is CASSYSTGTDTQYF. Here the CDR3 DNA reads TGTGCCAGCAGTTACTCGACAGGCACAGATACGCAGTATTTT.

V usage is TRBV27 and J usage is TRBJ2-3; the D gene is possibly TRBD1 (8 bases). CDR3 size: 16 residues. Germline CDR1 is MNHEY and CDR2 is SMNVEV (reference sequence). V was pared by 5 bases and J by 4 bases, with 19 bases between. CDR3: CASSSGQGGVADTQYF. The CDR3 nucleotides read TGTGCCAGCAGTAGTGGACAGGGAGGGGTTGCAGATACGCAGTATTTT.

CDR3 bases: TGCGCCAGCAGTGAGAGGGGTCAGGAGACCCAGTACTTC. Translating it yields CASSERGQETQYF. The V call is TRBV10-1, the J call TRBJ2-5; tentative D call: TRBD1 (5 bases). The CDR3 extends over 13 amino acids. Germline CDR1 and CDR2: WNHNN and SYGVQD (reference sequence). Trimming removed 2 bases from V and 5 bases from J, with 9 bases in between.

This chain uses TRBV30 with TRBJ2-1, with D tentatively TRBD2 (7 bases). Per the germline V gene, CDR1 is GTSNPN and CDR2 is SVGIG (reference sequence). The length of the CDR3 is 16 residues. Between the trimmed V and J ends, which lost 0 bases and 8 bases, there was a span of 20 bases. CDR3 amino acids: CAWSVGGGPGLYEQFF. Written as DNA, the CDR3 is TGTGCCTGGAGTGTAGGGGGGGGGCCTGGCCTTTATGAGCAGTTCTTC.

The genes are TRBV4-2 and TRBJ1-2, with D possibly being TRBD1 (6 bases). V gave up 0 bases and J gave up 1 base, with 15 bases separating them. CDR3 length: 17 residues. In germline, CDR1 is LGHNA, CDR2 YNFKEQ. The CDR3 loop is CASSQDLQGGGNYGYTF. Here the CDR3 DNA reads TGTGCCAGCAGCCAAGATTTACAGGGAGGGGGTAACTATGGCTACACCTTC.

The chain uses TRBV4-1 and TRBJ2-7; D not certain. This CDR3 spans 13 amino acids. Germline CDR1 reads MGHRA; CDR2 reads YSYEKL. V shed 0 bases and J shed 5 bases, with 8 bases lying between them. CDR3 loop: CASSQDWQDEQYF. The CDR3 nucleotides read TGCGCCAGCAGCCAAGATTGGCAGGACGAGCAGTACTTC.

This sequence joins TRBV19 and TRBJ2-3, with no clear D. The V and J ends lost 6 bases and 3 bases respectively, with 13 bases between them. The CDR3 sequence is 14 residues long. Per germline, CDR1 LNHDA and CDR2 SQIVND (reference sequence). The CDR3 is CASRMGTATDTQYF. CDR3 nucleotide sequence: TGTGCCAGTAGGATGGGCACTGCGACAGATACGCAGTATTTT.

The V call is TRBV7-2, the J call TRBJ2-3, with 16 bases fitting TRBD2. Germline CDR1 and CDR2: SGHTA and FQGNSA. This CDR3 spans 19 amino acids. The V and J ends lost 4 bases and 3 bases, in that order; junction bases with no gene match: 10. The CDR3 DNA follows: TGTGCCAGCAGCTCAGGGACTAGCGGGGGGGATTCTAGGACAGATACGCAGTATTTT. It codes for CASSSGTSGGDSRTDTQYF.

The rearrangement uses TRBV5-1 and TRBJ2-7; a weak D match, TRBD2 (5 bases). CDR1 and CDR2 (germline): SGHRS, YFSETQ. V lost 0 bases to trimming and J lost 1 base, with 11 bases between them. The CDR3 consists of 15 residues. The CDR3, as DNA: TGCGCCAGCAGCTTGGGACTGGGAGAATCCTACGAGCAGTACTTC. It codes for CASSLGLGESYEQYF.

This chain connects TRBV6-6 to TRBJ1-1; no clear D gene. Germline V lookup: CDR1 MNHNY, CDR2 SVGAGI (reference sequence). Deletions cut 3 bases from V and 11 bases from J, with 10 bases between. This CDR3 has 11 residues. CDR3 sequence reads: CASSYAVEAFF. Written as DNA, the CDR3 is TGTGCCAGCAGTTATGCTGTGGAGGCTTTCTTT.

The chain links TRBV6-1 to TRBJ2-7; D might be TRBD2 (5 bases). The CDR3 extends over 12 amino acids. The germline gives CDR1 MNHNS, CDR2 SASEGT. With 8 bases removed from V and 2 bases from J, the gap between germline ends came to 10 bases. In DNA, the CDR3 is TGTGCCAGCGAGGGCCCGACCTACGAGCAGTACTTC. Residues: CASEGPTYEQYF.

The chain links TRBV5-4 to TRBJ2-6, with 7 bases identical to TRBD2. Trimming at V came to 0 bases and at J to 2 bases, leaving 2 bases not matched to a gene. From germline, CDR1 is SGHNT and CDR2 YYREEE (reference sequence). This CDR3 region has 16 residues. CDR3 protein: CASSLGGSAGANVLTF. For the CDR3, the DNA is TGTGCCAGCAGCTTGGGCGGGAGCGCTGGGGCCAACGTCCTGACTTTC.

The CDR3, as DNA: TGTGCCAGCAGCGAGGGACTAGCGGGGGGTCCCCCCATAAGGGATACGCAGTATTTT. Translating it yields CASSEGLAGGPPIRDTQYF. The chain joins TRBV9 to TRBJ2-3; TRBD2 matches 15 bases. Germline-derived CDR1 and CDR2 are SGDLS and YYNGEE. The CDR3 loop spans 19 amino acids. V shed 3 bases, J shed 6 bases, and the junction held 14 bases outside the gene matches.

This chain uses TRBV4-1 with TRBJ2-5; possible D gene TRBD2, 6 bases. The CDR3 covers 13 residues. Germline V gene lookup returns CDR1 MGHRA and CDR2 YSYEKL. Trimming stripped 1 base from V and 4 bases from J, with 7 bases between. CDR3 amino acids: CASSQGLVETQYF. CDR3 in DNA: TGCGCCAGCAGCCAAGGACTAGTAGAGACCCAGTACTTC.

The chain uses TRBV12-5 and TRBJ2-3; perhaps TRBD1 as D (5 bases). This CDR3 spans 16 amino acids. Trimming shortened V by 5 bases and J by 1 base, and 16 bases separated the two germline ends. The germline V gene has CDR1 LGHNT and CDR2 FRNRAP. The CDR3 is CASGTYPGMGTDTQYF. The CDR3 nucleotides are TGTGCTAGTGGTACTTACCCAGGGATGGGCACAGATACGCAGTATTTT.

The CDR3 region has the DNA TGTGCCAGCTCTGGGACAGGGACCCAATGGGCCCAGTACTTC. It translates to CASSGTGTQWAQYF. The chain links TRBV25-1 to TRBJ2-5; 9 nucleotides agree with TRBD1. V lost 8 bases and J lost 9; bases outside the gene matches: 13. Looked up from germline, CDR1 is MGHDK and CDR2 is SYGVNS. This CDR3 contains 14 residues.

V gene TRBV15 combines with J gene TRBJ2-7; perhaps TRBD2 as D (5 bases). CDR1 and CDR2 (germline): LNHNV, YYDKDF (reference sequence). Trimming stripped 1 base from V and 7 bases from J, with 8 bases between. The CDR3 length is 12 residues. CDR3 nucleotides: TGTGCCACCAGCAGAGTTACGGGAGAGCAGTACTTC. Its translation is CATSRVTGEQYF.

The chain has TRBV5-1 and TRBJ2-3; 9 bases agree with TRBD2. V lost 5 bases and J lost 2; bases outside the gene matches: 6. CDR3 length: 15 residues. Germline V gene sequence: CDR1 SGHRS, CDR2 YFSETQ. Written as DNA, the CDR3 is TGCGCCAGCAGTTATAGCGGGGGCCCCACAGATACGCAGTATTTT. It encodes CASSYSGGPTDTQYF.

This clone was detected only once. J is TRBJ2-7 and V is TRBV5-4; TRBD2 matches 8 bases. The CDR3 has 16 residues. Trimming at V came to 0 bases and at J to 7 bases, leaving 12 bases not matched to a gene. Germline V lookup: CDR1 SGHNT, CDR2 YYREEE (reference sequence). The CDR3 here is CASSLGTSGAQGEQYF. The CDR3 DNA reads TGTGCCAGCAGCTTGGGAACTAGCGGAGCCCAGGGGGAGCAGTACTTC.

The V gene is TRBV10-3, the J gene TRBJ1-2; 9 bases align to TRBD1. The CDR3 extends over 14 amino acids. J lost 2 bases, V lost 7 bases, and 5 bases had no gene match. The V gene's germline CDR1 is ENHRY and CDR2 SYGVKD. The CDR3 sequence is CAITGTGTNYGYTF. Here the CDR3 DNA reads TGTGCCATCACCGGGACAGGGACCAACTATGGCTACACCTTC.

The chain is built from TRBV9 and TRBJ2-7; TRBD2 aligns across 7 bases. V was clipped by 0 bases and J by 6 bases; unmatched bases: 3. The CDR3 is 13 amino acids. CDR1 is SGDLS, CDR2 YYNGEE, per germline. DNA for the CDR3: TGTGCCAGCAGCGTAGGGGGAGGGGTCGAGCAGTACTTC. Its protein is CASSVGGGVEQYF. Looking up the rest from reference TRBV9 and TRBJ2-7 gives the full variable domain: DSGVTQTPKHLITATGQRVTLRCSPRSGDLSVYWYQQSLDQGLQFLIQYYNGEERAKGNILERFSAQQFPDLHSELNLSSLELGDSALYFCASSVGGGVEQYFGPGTRLTVT.

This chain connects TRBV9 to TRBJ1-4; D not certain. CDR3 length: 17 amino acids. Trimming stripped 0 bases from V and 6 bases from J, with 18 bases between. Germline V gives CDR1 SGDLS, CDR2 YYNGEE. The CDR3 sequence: CASSVGHVGSGYEKLFF. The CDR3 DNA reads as TGTGCCAGCAGCGTAGGGCACGTGGGCAGTGGGTATGAAAAACTGTTTTTT.

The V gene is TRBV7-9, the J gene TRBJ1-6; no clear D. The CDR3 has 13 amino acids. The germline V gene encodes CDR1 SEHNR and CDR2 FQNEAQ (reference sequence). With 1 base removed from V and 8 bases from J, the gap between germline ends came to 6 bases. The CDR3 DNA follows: TGTGCCAGCAGCTTAGAGGCGGATTCACCCCTCCACTTT. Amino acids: CASSLEADSPLHF.

The DNA for the CDR3 is TGTGCCAGCAGTTTATCAGGGGATAATCTGGGCCTCCACTTT. This codes for CASSLSGDNLGLHF. The chain uses TRBV27 and TRBJ1-6; tentatively, D is TRBD1 (5 bases). CDR1 is MNHEY and CDR2 is SMNVEV in the germline V gene (reference sequence). The V gene lost 0 bases and the J gene lost 15 bases, with 15 bases spanning the gap. The CDR3 consists of 14 residues.

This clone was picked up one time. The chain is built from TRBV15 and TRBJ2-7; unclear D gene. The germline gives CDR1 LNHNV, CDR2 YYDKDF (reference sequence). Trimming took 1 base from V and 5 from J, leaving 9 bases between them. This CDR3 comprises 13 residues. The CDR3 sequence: CATSRVVSDEQYF. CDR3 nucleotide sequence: TGTGCCACCAGCAGAGTCGTCAGCGACGAGCAGTACTTC.

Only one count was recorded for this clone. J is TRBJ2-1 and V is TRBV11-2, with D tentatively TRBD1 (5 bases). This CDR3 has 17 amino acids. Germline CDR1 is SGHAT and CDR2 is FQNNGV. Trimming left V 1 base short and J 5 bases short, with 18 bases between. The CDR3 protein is CASSLVKGQPPDNEQFF. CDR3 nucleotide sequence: TGTGCCAGCAGCTTAGTCAAAGGACAACCCCCGGACAATGAGCAGTTCTTC.

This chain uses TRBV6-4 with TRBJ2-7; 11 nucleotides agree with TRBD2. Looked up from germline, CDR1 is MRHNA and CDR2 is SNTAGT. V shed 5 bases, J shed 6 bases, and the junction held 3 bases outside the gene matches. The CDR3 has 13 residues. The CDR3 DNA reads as TGTGCCAGCAGTTTACTAGCGGGAGCCGAGCAGTACTTC. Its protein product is CASSLLAGAEQYF.